A few counts support the clone carrying this TCR beta chain. As originally analysed: By means of reference gene primer amplification, nucleated cell counts were estimated. Profiling relied on immunoSEQ multiplex PCR, and the TCRdb table lists in-frame clones only, not all of them. V, J and clone size are taken as reported in that table, and D and trimming were inferred from the DNA itself. The sample records hundreds of thousands of clones, around four fifths being singletons. The data belong to a study of blood T cell repertoires in COVID-19. Study at large: PBMCs, B-cell-depleted T cells, or T cells provided the cDNA or gDNA that made up the material.

The CDR3 contains 15 residues. Germline values: CDR1 MNHEY, CDR2 SMNVEV (reference sequence). Trimming removed 5 bases from V and 7 bases from J, with 17 bases in between. The chain recombines TRBV27 with TRBJ1-4; tentative D call: TRBD1 (6 bases). This sequence originates from a woman between 40 and 50 years old with active or convalescent COVID-19. The sequenced material came from peripheral blood. The CDR3 region is CASSIYRDPGEKLFF. The CDR3, as DNA: TGTGCCAGCAGTATATACAGGGATCCCGGTGAAAAACTGTTTTTT.